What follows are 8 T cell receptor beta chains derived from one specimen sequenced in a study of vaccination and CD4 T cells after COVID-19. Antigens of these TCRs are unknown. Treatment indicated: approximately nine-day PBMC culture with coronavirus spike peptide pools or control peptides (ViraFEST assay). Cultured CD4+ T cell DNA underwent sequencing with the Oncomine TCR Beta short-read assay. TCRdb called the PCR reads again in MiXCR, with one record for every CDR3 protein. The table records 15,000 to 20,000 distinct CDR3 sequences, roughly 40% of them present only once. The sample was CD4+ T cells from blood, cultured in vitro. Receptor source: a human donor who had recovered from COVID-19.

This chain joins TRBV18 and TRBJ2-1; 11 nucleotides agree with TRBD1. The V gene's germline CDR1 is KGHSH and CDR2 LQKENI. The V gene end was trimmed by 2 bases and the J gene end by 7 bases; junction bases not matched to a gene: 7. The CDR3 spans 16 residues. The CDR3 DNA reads TGTGCCAGCTCACCAGGACAGGGGGCGCTGGGGAATGAGCAGTTCTTC. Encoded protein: CASSPGQGALGNEQFF.

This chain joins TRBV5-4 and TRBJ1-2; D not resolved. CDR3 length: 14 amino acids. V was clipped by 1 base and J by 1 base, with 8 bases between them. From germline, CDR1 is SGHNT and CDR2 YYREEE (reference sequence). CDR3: CASSLMAVNYGYTF. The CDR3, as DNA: TGTGCCAGCAGCTTGATGGCAGTTAACTATGGCTACACCTTC.

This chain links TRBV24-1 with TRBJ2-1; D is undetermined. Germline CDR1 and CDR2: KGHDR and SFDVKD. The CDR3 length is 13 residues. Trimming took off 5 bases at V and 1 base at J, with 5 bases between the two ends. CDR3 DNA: TGTGCCACCAGTGGCAGGTCCTACAATGAGCAGTTCTTC. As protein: CATSGRSYNEQFF.

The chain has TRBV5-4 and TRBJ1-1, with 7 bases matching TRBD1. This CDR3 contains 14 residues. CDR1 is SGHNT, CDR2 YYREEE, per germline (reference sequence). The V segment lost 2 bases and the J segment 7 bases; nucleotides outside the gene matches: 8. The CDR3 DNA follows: TGTGCCAGCAGCTTACCCGACAGGGCAGGTGAAGCTTTCTTT. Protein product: CASSLPDRAGEAFF.

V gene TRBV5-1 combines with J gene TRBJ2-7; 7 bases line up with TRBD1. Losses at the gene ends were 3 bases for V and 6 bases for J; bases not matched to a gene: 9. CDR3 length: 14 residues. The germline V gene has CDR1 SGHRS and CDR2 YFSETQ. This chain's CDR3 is CASSSTGTVSEQYF. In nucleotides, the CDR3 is TGCGCCAGCAGCTCGACCGGGACAGTTAGCGAGCAGTACTTC.

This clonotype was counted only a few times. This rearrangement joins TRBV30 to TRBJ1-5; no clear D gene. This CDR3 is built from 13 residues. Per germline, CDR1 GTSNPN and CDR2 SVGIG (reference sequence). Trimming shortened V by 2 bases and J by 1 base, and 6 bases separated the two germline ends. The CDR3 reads CAWSKDSNQPQHF. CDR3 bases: TGTGCCTGGAGTAAGGACAGCAATCAGCCCCAGCATTTT.

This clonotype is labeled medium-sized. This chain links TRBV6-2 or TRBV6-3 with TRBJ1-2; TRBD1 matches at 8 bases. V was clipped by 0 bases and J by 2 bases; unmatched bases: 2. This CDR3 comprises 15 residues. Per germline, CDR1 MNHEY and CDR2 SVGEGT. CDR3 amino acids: CASSYSGQVNYGYTF. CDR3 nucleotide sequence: TGTGCCAGCAGTTACTCGGGACAGGTCAACTATGGCTACACCTTC.

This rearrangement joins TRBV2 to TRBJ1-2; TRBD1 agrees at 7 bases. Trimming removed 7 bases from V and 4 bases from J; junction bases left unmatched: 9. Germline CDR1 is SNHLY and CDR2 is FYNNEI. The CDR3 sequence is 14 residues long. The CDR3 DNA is TGTGCCAGCACCGACGGACAGGTTGGCTATGGCTACACCTTC. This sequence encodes CASTDGQVGYGYTF.